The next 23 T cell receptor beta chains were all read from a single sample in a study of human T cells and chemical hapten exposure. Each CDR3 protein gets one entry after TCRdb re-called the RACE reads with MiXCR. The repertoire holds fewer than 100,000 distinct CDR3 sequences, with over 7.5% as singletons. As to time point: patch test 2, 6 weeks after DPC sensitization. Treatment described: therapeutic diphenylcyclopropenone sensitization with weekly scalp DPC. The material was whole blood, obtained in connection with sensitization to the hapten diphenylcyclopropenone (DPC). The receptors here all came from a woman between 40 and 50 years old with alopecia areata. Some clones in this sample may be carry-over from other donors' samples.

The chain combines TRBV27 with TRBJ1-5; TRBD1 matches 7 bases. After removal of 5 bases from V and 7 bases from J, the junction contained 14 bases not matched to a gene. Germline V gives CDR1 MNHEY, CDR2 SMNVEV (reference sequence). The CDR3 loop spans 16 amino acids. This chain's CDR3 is CASSPTWNRGIQPQHF. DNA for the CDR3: TGTGCCAGCAGTCCCACCTGGAACAGGGGCATCCAGCCCCAGCATTTT.

CDR3 sequence (DNA): TGTGCCAGCAGCTTGGGCGGGTGGGGAAATACGCAGTATTTT. This encodes CASSLGGWGNTQYF. The chain uses TRBV7-8 and TRBJ2-3; weak D call: TRBD2 (5 bases). This CDR3 spans 14 amino acids. The V end lost 3 bases, the J end lost 7 bases, and 14 bases lay between the germline ends. Germline loops: CDR1 SGHVS, CDR2 FQNEAQ.

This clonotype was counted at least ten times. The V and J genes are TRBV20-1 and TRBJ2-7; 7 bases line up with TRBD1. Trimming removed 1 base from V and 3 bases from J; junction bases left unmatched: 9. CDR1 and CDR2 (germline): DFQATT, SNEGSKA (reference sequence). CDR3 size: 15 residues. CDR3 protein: CSARADRDPNYEQYF. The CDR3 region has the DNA TGCAGTGCTAGAGCAGACAGGGACCCTAACTACGAGCAGTACTTC.

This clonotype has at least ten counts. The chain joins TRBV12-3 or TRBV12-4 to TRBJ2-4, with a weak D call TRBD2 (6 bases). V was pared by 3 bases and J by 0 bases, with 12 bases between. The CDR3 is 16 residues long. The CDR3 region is CASSLYGTLAKNIQYF. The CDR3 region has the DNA TGTGCCAGCAGTTTGTACGGGACTCTAGCCAAAAACATTCAGTACTTC.

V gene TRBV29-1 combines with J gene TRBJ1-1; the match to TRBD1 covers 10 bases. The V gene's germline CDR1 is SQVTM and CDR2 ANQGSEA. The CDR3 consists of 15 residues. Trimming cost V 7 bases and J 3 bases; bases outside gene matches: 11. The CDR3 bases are TGCAGCGCCCGACCGGGACAGGGGTTCTACACTGAAGCTTTCTTT. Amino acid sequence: CSARPGQGFYTEAFF.

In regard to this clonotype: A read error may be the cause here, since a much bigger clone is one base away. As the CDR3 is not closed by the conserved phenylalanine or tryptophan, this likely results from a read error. CDR3 loop: CASSLNFKGLAGTDTQYS. In DNA, the CDR3 is TGTGCCAGCAGTTTAAATTTCAAGGGACTAGCGGGCACAGATACGCAGTATTCT. The V gene is TRBV28, the J gene TRBJ2-3; 11 nucleotides line up with TRBD2. CDR1 is MDHEN, CDR2 SYDVKM, per germline. V lost 2 bases and J lost 1; bases outside the gene matches: 8. The CDR3 consists of 18 residues.

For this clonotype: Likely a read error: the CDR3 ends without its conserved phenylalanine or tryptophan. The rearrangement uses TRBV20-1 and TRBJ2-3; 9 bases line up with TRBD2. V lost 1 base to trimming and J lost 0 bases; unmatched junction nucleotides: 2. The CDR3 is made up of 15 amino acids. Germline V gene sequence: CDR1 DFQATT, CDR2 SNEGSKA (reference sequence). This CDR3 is CSARGTSGSTDTQYS. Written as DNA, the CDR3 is TGCAGTGCTAGAGGAACTAGCGGGAGCACAGATACGCAGTATTCT.

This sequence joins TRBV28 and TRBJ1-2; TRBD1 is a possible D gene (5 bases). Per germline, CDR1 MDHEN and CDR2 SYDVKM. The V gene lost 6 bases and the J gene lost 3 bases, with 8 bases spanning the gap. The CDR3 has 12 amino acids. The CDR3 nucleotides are TGTGCCAGCAGCGACAGCGACTATGGCTACACCTTC. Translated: CASSDSDYGYTF.

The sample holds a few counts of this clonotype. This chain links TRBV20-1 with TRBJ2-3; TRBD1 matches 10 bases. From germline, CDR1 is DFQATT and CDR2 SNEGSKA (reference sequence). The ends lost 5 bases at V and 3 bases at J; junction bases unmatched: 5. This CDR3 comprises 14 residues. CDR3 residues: CSAGDRGVTDTQYF. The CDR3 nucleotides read TGCAGTGCTGGGGACAGGGGAGTGACAGATACGCAGTATTTT.

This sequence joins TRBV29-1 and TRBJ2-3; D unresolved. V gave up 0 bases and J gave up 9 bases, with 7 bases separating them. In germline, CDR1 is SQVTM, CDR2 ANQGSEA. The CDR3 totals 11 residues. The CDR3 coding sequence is TGCAGCGTTGAAGATCCCCCCACGCAGTATTTT. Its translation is CSVEDPPTQYF.

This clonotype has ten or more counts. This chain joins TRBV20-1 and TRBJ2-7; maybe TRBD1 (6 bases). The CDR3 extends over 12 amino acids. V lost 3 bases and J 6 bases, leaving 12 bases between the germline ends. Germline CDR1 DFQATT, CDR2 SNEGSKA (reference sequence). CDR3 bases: TGCAGTGCTAGGTCTCCAGGGGCCGAGCAGTACTTC. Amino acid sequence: CSARSPGAEQYF.

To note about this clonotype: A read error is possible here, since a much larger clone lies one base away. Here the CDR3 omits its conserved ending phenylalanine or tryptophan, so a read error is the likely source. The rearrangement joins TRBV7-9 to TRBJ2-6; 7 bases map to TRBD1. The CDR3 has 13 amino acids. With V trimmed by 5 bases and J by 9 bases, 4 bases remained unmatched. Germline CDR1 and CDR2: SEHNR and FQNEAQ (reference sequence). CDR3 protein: CASSAGQVNVLTY. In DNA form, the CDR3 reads TGTGCCAGCAGCGCCGGACAGGTCAACGTCCTGACTTAC.

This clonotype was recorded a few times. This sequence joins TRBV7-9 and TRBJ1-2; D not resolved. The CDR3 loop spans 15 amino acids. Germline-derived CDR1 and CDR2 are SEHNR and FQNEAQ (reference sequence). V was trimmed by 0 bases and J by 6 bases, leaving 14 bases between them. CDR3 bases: TGTGCCAGCAGCTTAGCGATAGGGAGTCTCGATGGCTACACCTTC. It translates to CASSLAIGSLDGYTF.

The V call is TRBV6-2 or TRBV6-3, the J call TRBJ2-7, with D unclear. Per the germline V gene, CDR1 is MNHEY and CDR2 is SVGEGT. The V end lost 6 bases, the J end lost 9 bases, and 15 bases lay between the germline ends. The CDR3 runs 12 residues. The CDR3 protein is CASSPTWLGQYF. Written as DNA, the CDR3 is TGTGCCAGCAGCCCGACTTGGCTGGGGCAGTACTTC.

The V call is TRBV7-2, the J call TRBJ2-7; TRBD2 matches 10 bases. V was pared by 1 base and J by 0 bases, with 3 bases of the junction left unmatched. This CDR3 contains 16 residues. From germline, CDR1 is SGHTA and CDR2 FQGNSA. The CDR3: CASSLGPSGSSYEQYF. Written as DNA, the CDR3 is TGTGCCAGCAGCTTAGGACCTAGCGGGAGCTCCTACGAGCAGTACTTC.

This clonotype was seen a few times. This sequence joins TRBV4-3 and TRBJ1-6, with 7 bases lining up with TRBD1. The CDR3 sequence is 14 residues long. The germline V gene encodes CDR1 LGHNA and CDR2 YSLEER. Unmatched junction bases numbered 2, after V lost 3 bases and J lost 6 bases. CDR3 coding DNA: TGCGCCAGCAGCCACGGACAGGCTAATTCACCCCTCCACTTT. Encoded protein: CASSHGQANSPLHF.

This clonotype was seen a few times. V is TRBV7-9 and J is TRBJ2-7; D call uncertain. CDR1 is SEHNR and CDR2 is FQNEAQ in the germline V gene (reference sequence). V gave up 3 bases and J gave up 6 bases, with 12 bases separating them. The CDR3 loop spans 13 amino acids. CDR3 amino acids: CASSFVTVLEQYF. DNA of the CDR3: TGTGCCAGCAGCTTCGTTACAGTCCTCGAGCAGTACTTC.

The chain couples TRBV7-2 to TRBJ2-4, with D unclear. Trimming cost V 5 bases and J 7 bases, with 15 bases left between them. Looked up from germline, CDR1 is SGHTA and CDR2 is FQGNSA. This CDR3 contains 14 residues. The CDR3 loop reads CASSQLGPPNIQYF. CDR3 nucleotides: TGTGCCAGCAGCCAACTGGGCCCCCCTAACATTCAGTACTTC. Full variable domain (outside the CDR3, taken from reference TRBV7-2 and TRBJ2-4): GAGVSQSPSNKVTEKGKDVELRCDPISGHTALYWYRQSLGQGLEFLIYFQGNSAPDKSGLPSDRFSAERTGGSVSTLTIQRTQQEDSAVYLCASSQLGPPNIQYFGAGTRLSVL.

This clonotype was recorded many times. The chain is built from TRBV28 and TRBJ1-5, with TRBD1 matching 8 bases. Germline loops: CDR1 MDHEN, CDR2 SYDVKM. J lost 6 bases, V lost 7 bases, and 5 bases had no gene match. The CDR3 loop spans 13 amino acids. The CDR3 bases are TGTGCCAGCACTCTCGACAGGGGTCAGCCCCAGCATTTT. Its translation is CASTLDRGQPQHF.

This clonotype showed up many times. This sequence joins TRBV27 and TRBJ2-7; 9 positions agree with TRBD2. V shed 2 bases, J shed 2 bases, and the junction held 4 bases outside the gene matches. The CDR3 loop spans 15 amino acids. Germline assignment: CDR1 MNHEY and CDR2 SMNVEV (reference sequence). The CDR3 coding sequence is TGTGCCAGCAGTTTAAGGGCTAGCGGGACCTACGAGCAGTACTTC. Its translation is CASSLRASGTYEQYF.

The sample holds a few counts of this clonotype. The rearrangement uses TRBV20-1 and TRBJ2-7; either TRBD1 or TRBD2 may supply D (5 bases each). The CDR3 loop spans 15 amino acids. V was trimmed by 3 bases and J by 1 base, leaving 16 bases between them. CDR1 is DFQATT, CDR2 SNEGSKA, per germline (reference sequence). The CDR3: CSARGVDRASYEQYF. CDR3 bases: TGCAGTGCTAGGGGGGTCGACAGAGCTTCCTACGAGCAGTACTTC.

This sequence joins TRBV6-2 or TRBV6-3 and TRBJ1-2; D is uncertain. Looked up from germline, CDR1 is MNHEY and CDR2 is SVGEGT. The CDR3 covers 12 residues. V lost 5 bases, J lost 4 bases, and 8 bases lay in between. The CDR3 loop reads CASSTDTYGYTF. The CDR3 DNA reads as TGTGCCAGCAGTACAGACACCTATGGCTACACCTTC.

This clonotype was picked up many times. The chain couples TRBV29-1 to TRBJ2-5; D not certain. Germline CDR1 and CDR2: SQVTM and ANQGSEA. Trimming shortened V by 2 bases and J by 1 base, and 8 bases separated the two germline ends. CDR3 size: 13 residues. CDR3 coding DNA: TGCAGCGTTGAAAGGCAGACCCAAGAGACCCAGTACTTC. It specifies CSVERQTQETQYF.